This T cell receptor (beta chain) came from a study of patients and donors after allogeneic stem cell transplantation. With V trimmed by 2 bases and J by 8 bases, 9 bases remained unmatched. This CDR3 contains 15 residues. Germline V gene sequence: CDR1 SEHNR, CDR2 FQNEAQ (reference sequence). This clonotype was seen a handful of times. TCRdb reprocessed the RT-PCR reads with MiXCR, giving one entry per CDR3 protein. The sample consists of about 960,000 distinct CDR3 sequences, under 20% of them appearing once. Source material: blood, either unsorted or a sorted T cell fraction (not recorded which). V usage is TRBV7-9 and J usage is TRBJ2-4; TRBD1 aligns across 7 bases. This receptor was obtained from a human donor who was either an allogeneic HSCT recipient or a stem cell or donor lymphocyte infusion donor (not recorded which). It is not recorded whose cells these are; they may come from a transplant donor. In DNA, the CDR3 is TGTGCCAGCAGCTTAAACGCAGGGGGTTCGTACATTCAGTACTTC. It translates to CASSLNAGGSYIQYF.